This T cell receptor beta chain was sequenced during a study of blood T cells in healthy people across ages (dated by TCRdb to the mid-2010s). For the study in its entirety: Template switching captured roughly one uniquely barcoded TCR beta cDNA molecule per two T cells in model experiments. To avoid experimental bias, donors of different ages were distributed randomly across sequencing lanes. Using deep sequencing normalized with unique cDNA molecular identifiers, the study measured how TCR beta repertoire diversity changes with age. Using the same blood draw, the study looked at two additional independent replicas of 1 million unique cDNA reads for two donors, one aged 18 to 30 and the other aged 80 or older. The donors were split into four age groups: young (average around 15 years), middle-aged (roughly 39), aged (approximately 59) and long-lived (roughly 86). What the authors observed across the whole study: Donor CMV infection status was unknown, potentially confounding age-related changes in expanded clonotypes. Observed TCR beta diversity per million T cells fell roughly linearly with age, and a significant reduction was already apparent by age roughly 40. Estimates of total diversity based on one million sequenced T cells were considered lower bounds and underestimates. Bulk unsorted PBMC profiling prevented conclusive comparison of naive and antigen-experienced compartments. Compared with the aged group, more naive CD4+ T cells, fewer expanded clones and increased TCR diversity were shown by the long-lived group, suggesting age selection. A strong correlation was found between observed TCR beta diversity and the percentage of naive T cells measured by flow cytometry.

CDR1 is given as DFQATT and CDR2 as SNEGSKA, both from the germline V gene (reference sequence). The CDR3 runs 12 residues from the cysteine to the phenylalanine. This entry keeps only the CDR3 DNA: 36 bases, framed from base 1. The trim is 4 bases for V and 10 bases for J, with a gap of 14 bases between the germline ends. The protocol used for the library was 5' RACE. Sequencing relied on an Illumina HiSeq 2500. The second PCR ran for about 6 to 11 cycles and used a J-beta primer mix along with a sample-barcoded 5' primer. A template-switch 5' adaptor carrying 12 random nucleotides introduced a unique molecular identifier onto each TCR beta cDNA molecule. At least 2.5 million CDR3-containing paired-end reads were obtained from each sample. First-strand cDNA synthesis was performed from all RNA using the Mint cDNA synthesis kit, with priming by a TRBC-specific oligonucleotide. After uracil-DNA glycosylase treatment, a first 18-cycle PCR used universal primers M1SS and BC2_uni_R on all cDNA. Under the source paper's analysis protocol: Each sample was normalized by randomly selecting 1 million high-quality reads, each carrying a distinct molecular identifier. Reads with shared molecular identifiers were discarded instead of being binned into consensus sequences. MiTCR, set to a Q25 quality threshold and the strictest error-elimination algorithm, was used for CDR3 identification, clonotype clustering and error correction. A nonparametric unseen species model with Euler transformation was used to estimate lower-bound total TCR beta diversity. TCRdb took the public reads, trimmed them with fastp at Q25, ran MiXCR for clone calling and kept in-frame beta chains. When rows share a CDR3 protein, they turn into one entry using the most common DNA and genes. The V and J calls, along with clone size, are taken from TCRdb and not from the paper's own processing. The sample data list over 1,300,000 distinct CDR3 sequences, and 55% to 75% of these were observed just once. 5% to 7% of the sample goes to the ten largest clones.

There are many counts of this clonotype. The antigen it binds to is not known. No qualities accompany the bases; no much larger clone lies one base away. Donors were a few dozen systemically healthy Caucasian individuals from Russia aged roughly 6 to 100 years. Approximately 9.3 milliliters of peripheral blood were drawn from each donor into EDTA-treated Vacutainer tubes. Ficoll-Paque density-gradient centrifugation was used to isolate PBMCs, with at least 6 million per sample. Trizol reagent was used to extract total RNA from PBMCs, with at least 6 micrograms per sample. For every donor, an aliquot of PBMCs went through flow cytometry to measure the percentages of naive CD45RAhigh/CD27high T cells.

The V gene is TRBV20-1 and the J gene is TRBJ2-1, with TRBD2 tentatively as D gene (6 bases match). The sample was blood. This clonotype originated in a man younger than 30 in good health. The encoded CDR3 is CSAMAGIGEQFF. In nucleotide form, the sequence is TGCAGTGCTATGGCGGGGATTGGCGAGCAGTTCTTC.